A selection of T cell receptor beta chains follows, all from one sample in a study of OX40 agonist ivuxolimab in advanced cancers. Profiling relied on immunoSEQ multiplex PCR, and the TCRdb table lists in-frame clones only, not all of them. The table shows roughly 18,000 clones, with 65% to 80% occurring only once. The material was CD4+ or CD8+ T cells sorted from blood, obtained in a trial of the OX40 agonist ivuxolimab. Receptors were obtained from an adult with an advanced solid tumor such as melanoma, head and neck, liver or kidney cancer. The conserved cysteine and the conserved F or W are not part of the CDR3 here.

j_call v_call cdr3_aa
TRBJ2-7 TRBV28 ASSDRVYEQY
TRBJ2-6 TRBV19 ASSIAASGANVLT
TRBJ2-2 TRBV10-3 AISEKEGVGELF
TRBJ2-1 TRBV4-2 ASSPVESSYNEQF
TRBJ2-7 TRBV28 ASSLYSDYEQY
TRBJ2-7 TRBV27 ASTPEGDGSYEQY
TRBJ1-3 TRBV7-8 ASSLIQGNTIY
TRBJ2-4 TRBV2 ASSEGALAKNIQY
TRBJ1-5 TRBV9 ASSGPGLSNQPQH
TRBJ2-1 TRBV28 ASEARTEGLYNEQF
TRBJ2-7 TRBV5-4 ASSLWYGDSYEQY
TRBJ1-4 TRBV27 ASTLTGATNEKLF
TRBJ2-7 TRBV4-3 ASSLGTSSYEQY
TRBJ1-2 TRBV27 ASRGRAGSDYGYT